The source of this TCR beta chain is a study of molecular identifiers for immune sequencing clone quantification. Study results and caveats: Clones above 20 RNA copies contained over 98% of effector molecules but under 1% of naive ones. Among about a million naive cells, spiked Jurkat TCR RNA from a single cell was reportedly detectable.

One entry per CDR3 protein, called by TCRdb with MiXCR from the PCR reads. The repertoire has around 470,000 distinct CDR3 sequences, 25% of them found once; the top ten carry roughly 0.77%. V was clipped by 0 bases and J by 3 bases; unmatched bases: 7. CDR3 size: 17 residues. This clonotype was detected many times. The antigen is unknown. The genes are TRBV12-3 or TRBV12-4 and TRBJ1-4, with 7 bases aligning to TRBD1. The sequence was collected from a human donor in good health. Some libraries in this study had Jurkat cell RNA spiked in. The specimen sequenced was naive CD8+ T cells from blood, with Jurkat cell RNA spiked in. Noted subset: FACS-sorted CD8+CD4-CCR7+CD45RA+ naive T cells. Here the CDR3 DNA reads TGTGCCAGCAGTTTAGCCTTTACAGGGGCGGCTAATGAAAAACTGTTTTTT. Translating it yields CASSLAFTGAANEKLFF.